The sequence of this TCR beta chain was determined in a study of blood T cell repertoires in COVID-19. Study in general: Material from acute and convalescent COVID-19 was sourced from the United States, Italy and Spain. T cells, B-cell-depleted T cells, or PBMCs supplied cDNA or gDNA.

Per the original data handling: Nucleated cell number was recorded as an estimate derived from reference gene primer amplification. Some clones are missing from TCRdb's copy, which holds only in-frame ones; the method was immunoSEQ multiplex PCR. The DNA gave D and trimming, while V, J and clone size come from that table. The sample holds about 140,000 clones, over 60% seen once. As for this clone: The same CDR3 also results from other DNA sequences found in this sample.

This clonotype was obtained from a woman between 50 and 59 years old with active or convalescent COVID-19. The material sequenced was peripheral blood.

CDR3: CASGVPGGSNTEAFF. Here the CDR3 DNA reads TGTGCTAGTGGTGTTCCCGGGGGTTCTAACACTGAAGCTTTCTTT. This chain links TRBV12-5 with TRBJ1-1, with D perhaps matching TRBD1 (5 bases). Per germline, CDR1 LGHNT and CDR2 FRNRAP. The CDR3 runs 15 residues. V shed 5 bases and J shed 2 bases, with 15 bases lying between them.